The present T cell receptor beta chain was sequenced within a study of blood T cell repertoires in COVID-19 (dated by TCRdb to 2018 to 2020). With respect to the entire study: Collaborator samples came from the United States, Italy and Spain and covered acute and convalescent phases of COVID-19. The dataset comprised deeply sampled blood TCRbeta repertoires from subjects exposed to, actively infected with, or recovered from COVID-19. The prospective study material was composed of cDNA or gDNA derived from T cells, B-cell-depleted T cells, or PBMCs. A freely available public database, intended as a resource for researchers studying the immune response to SARS-CoV-2, is where the repertoires were released. The sample metadata nearly always contained a de-identified subject ID, COVID-19 status, age in years and sex. Samples came from the ongoing ImmuneRACE study (first 160 participants) plus 1,254 subjects from 6 global collaborators. HLA class I and class II types, where available, came from metadata supplied by the sample provider rather than from assay-based typing.

From cysteine to phenylalanine, the CDR3 is 17 amino acids long. Only the CDR3 DNA stays, 51 bases, in frame from base 1. Germline trimming: 0 bases from V, 6 bases from J; junction bases outside gene matches: 6. As encoded in the germline V gene, CDR1 is SGHVS while CDR2 is FNYEAQ. In the prospective study, participants were roughly 18 to 95 years old, resided in 24 geographic areas of the United States, and were enrolled through a virtual design. To assign participants to cohorts, the prospective study relied on clinical history that participants themselves reported in a screening survey and a study questionnaire. Each participant in the prospective study had whole blood, serum and a nasopharyngeal or oropharyngeal swab collected by mobile phlebotomists. Over a roughly 2-month period, participants in the prospective study had the option of providing additional blood draws and questionnaires. Blood samples from the prospective study were shipped frozen or at room temperature prior to DNA extraction.

The immunoSEQ Assay, a bias-controlled multiplex PCR, was used to amplify TCRbeta CDR3 regions from genomic DNA. The authors processed their data as follows. Nucleated cell counts per sample were estimated from amplification of reference gene primers within the assay. To quantify the absolute abundance of each unique TCRbeta CDR3 rearrangement, sequence reads were collapsed and filtered. For each sample, productive Simpson clonality was calculated by taking the square root of Simpson's diversity index across productive rearrangements. TCRdb provides this immuneACCESS table in a form limited to in-frame rearrangements. Some clones are lacking; in checked studies, under half of them reflect an unresolved V gene, and why the rest are absent is not known. V, J and clone size were drawn from that table, and D and trimming were deduced from the DNA. Within this sample are 270,000 or so clones, with approximately 90% of them counted one time only. The ten largest clones represent approximately 4% of the sample.

Turning to this clone: Its antigen remains unidentified. It has no much larger one-base neighbor in the sample; base qualities were not kept.

Beyond this particular receptor, the publication reports: The amount of clinical and demographic metadata varied by source and participant and was provided uncurated.

The TCR originated in a woman younger than 45 with acute COVID-19. The receptor chain draws on TRBV7-6 and TRBJ2-1; the junction holds 12 bases that match TRBD2. The material sequenced was PBMCs or T cells enriched from blood (not recorded which). The DNA sequence reads TGTGCCAGCAGCTTAGCGCCCGGACTAGCGGGACCCAATGAGCAGTTCTTC. Its amino acids are CASSLAPGLAGPNEQFF.